These 4 T cell receptor beta chains were sequenced from one sample in a study of shared clonotypes between healthy human individuals. Some clones are missing from TCRdb's copy, which holds only in-frame ones; the method was immunoSEQ multiplex PCR. There are about 1 million clones in the sample; around 76% occur only once, and approximately 1.5% lies in the top ten. Sequences were obtained from memory CD4+ T cells sorted from blood. Subset denoted: CD45RA-negative fraction. The receptors stem from a man aged 18-30 years in good health.

This chain links TRBV19 with TRBJ2-3, with D uncertain. Trimming removed 10 bases at V and 2 bases at J, with 10 bases between. Germline CDR1 reads LNHDA; CDR2 reads SQIVND (reference sequence). There are 12 residues in the CDR3. In nucleotides, the CDR3 is TGTGCCACCTCCTCCCCCACAGATACGCAGTATTTT. Translation: CATSSPTDTQYF.

The gene calls are TRBV5-1 and TRBJ2-3; 10 bases are a match to TRBD1. Germline CDR1 is SGHRS and CDR2 is YFSETQ. V was pared by 6 bases and J by 2 bases, with 15 bases of the junction left unmatched. The CDR3 sequence is 18 residues long. CDR3 nucleotides: TGCGCCAGCACTCCCGGGACAGGGGAGAGGGCCTTCACAGATACGCAGTATTTT. This translates into CASTPGTGERAFTDTQYF.

This clone was picked up a small number of times. The chain combines TRBV15 with TRBJ1-1; the D gene is possibly TRBD1 (5 bases). The ends were cut back, 0 bases at V and 5 bases at J, with 13 bases in the middle. The germline CDR1 and CDR2 sequences are LNHNV and YYDKDF (reference sequence). The CDR3 contains 15 residues. In DNA form, the CDR3 reads TGTGCCACCAGCAGAGATAAGTGGGGGAGAACTGAAGCTTTCTTT. Translation: CATSRDKWGRTEAFF.

The chain employs TRBV6-4 and TRBJ1-5, with a possible D match to TRBD1 (6 bases). Trimming took off 0 bases at V and 7 bases at J, with 13 bases between the two ends. This CDR3 contains 15 residues. In germline, CDR1 is MRHNA, CDR2 SNTAGT. CDR3 region: CASSDSRRGRQPQHF. In nucleotides, the CDR3 is TGTGCCAGCAGTGACTCGCGCAGGGGTCGGCAGCCCCAGCATTTT.